This is a list of T cell receptor beta chains from one sample in a study of blood T cells in healthy people across ages. TCRdb called the 5' RACE reads again in MiXCR, with one record for every CDR3 protein. The table has 1.5 million to 2 million distinct CDR3 sequences, roughly 27% seen once. The sequenced material came from blood. The receptor set was obtained from a woman in her 30s in good health. The CDR3 runs from the conserved cysteine through the conserved F or W. Some rows have no size entry. The others give once, few or many, or a class for an expanded clone.

size	V	CDR3
many	TRBV28	CASSLAVASSYNEQFF
.	TRBV28	CASRGLGASFSPLHF
few	TRBV13	CASRTGQGAYEQFF
few	TRBV14	CASSQGLAGGRNEQFF
.	TRBV2	CASSVTSGRGSGELFF
.	TRBV6-5	CASAPGTRNNEQFF
.	TRBV12-3/TRBV12-4	CACNFGGASYNEQFF
few	TRBV27	CASSPRTGRNTEAFF
.	TRBV7-6	CASSSWGGGQEQYF
.	TRBV10-3	CAISDAGRDGYTF
.	TRBV11-2	CASSLDASGGEEQFF
few	TRBV6-2/TRBV6-3	CASRDRAYNEQFF
once	TRBV19	CVSTPQRSRYNEQFF
.	TRBV5-1	CASSSTGADNEQFF
few	TRBV19	CASGTSVYNEQFF
.	TRBV15	CGTSRDRDGVYEQYF
few	TRBV12-3/TRBV12-4	CASSSGLAGGIDNEQFF
.	TRBV30	CAWSAGGDYGYTF
.	TRBV20-1	CSARGGGWYQETQYF
.	TRBV20-1	CSAGLVRLDKEYNEQFF
few	TRBV5-1	CASSLKAGGTYNEQFF